The clone carrying this T cell receptor beta chain showed up just a few times. The entry originates in a study of blood T cells in healthy people across ages. This CDR3 spans 14 amino acids. Losses at the gene ends were 6 bases for V and 5 bases for J; bases not matched to a gene: 8. CDR1 and CDR2 (germline): MDHEN, SYDVKM. A sample-barcoded 5' primer and a J-beta primer mix were used in a second PCR of about 6 to 12 cycles. TCRdb re-called the 5' RACE reads with MiXCR, one entry per CDR3 protein. The profile shows 650,000 to 800,000 distinct CDR3 sequences, more than 40% of them singletons. This clonotype was obtained from a man aged 55 to 70 in good health. Sequenced: blood. The V gene is TRBV28, the J gene TRBJ2-3; 7 bases map to TRBD1. The CDR3 nucleotides read TGTGCCAGCAGCTTGTACAGACAGGGAGATACGCAGTATTTT. Amino acids: CASSLYRQGDTQYF.